This TCR beta chain was found in a study of cytomegalovirus exposure and HLA in healthy donors. Amplification used 60 Vbeta primers and 13 Jbeta primers. The table came from immunoSEQ multiplex PCR; TCRdb's copy has only in-frame clones and leaves some out. Of about 220,000 clones listed, roughly 88% are singletons. Trimming stripped 0 bases from V and 7 bases from J, with 11 bases between. The CDR3 loop spans 13 amino acids. Germline V CDR1 and CDR2: SGHRS, YFSETQ. V and J are TRBV5-1 and TRBJ2-7; TRBD1 is a possible D gene (6 bases). Sequenced input: PBMCs. This TCR was recovered from a boy aged 2-9 years in good health and CMV-seronegative. The CDR3 here is CASSLEAGVEQYF. In DNA form, the CDR3 reads TGCGCCAGCAGCTTGGAGGCAGGGGTGGAGCAGTACTTC.